Sequencing of this T cell receptor (beta chain) was carried out in a study of blood T cells in healthy people across ages. Study results and caveats: Estimated diversity that came from one million T cells was considered an underestimate. Roughly linear age-related decline in beta diversity appeared, significant by age 40.

PCR was performed a second time for 7 to 11 cycles using a sample-barcoded 5' primer and a J-beta primer mix. Samples each returned at least 2.5 million CDR3-containing paired-end reads. TCRdb passed the 5' RACE reads through MiXCR, listing each CDR3 protein once. The table includes some 1.6 million distinct CDR3 sequences, 34% detected once. Each sample gave at least 6.5 million isolated PBMCs. The CDR3 is 19 residues long. CDR1 and CDR2 (germline): MGHDK, SYGVNS. Trimming removed 3 bases from V and 6 bases from J; junction bases left unmatched: 18. This clonotype was detected only a few times. Its antigen is still unknown.

The TCR was taken from a woman under 40 in good health. This rearrangement joins TRBV25-1 to TRBJ2-1; 9 bases line up with TRBD1. Sequencing was carried out using blood. DNA for the CDR3: TGTGCCAGCAGTGAGCGTCGTGGACAGGGGAGAGAGTACCGCAATGAGCAGTTCTTC. Protein: CASSERRGQGREYRNEQFF.